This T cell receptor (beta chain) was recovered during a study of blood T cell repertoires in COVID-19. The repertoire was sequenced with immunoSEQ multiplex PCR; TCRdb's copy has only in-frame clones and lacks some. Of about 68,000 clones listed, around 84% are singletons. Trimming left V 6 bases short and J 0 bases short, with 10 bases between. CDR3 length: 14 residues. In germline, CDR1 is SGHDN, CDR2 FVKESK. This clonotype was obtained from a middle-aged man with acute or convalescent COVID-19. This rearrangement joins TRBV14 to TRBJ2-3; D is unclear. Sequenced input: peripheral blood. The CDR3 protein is CASRSGTSTDTQYF. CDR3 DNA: TGTGCCAGCAGGTCGGGTACTAGCACAGATACGCAGTATTTT.